This T cell receptor (beta chain) was recovered during a study of cytomegalovirus exposure and HLA in healthy donors. Vbeta (60) and Jbeta (13) primers were used in the PCR. The protocol was immunoSEQ multiplex PCR, while the TCRdb copy is restricted to in-frame clones and leaves out a portion. The clone table shows around 88,000 clones, with the ten largest holding just over 5.5%. Note on this clone: Its antigen remains unknown.

General observations from the study: The authors confirmed in vitro that three CMV-associated chains were specific for CMV antigens.

Germline loops: CDR1 LGHNA, CDR2 YSLEER. CDR3 size: 14 residues. Trimming shortened V by 1 base and J by 9 bases, and 13 bases separated the two germline ends. These donors counted as nominally healthy when sampled, but unrecorded immune exposures were likely. The rearrangement uses TRBV4-3 and TRBJ2-1, with D maybe TRBD2 (5 bases). The clonotype was recovered from a girl between 5 and 17 years old in good health and CMV-seropositive. Sequences were obtained from PBMCs. The CDR3: CASSQATGRGEQFF. The DNA of the CDR3 is TGCGCCAGCAGCCAAGCGACTGGACGGGGTGAGCAGTTCTTC.